The TCR beta chain under discussion was sequenced for a study of cytomegalovirus exposure and HLA in healthy donors. Turning to the study itself: The same platform was used for the roughly 130 validation repertoires as for the 666 first-cohort repertoires, as reported in a later analysis. Study results and limitations: Altogether, about 160 TCR beta chains were recorded as cytomegalovirus-associated. Most TCR sequences proved rare, with some public TCRs found in many donors. In vitro assays verified that a few CMV-associated chains recognized CMV antigens specifically.

Here immunoSEQ multiplex PCR was the method, and the copy in TCRdb shows in-frame clones only, minus some. The table includes fewer than 140,000 clones, 88% detected once. This clone is a singleton in its sample. Its antigen is still unknown. The TCR comes from a woman under 30 in good health and CMV-seropositive. The sample consisted of PBMCs.

CDR3 loop: CAKGLAGQSSYNEQFF. In DNA, the CDR3 is TGTGCCAAAGGACTAGCGGGCCAAAGCTCCTACAATGAGCAGTTCTTC. The V gene is TRBV2, the J gene TRBJ2-1; 11 bases line up with TRBD2. This CDR3 spans 16 amino acids. CDR1 is SNHLY, CDR2 FYNNEI, per germline. Trimming took 10 bases from V and 0 from J; bases not matched to a gene: 8.